This T cell receptor (beta chain) was identified during a study of OX40 agonist ivuxolimab in advanced cancers. Study summary: Patients received the agonistic anti-OX40 (CD134) antibody ivuxolimab. Regarding the study as a whole: Both blood CD4+ and CD8+ T cells showed clonal growth by week 6 at 0.1 to 3.0 mg/kg.

Patients were ineligible given autoimmune disease history or systemic immunosuppression. Turning to this clone: Its specificity is not known.

Sequenced by immunoSEQ multiplex PCR; TCRdb stores in-frame clones only, minus some. The data hold 60,000 to 80,000 clones, with 65% to 90% observed a single time. The sequence derives from an adult with an advanced solid tumor such as melanoma, head and neck, liver or kidney cancer. The sample consisted of CD4+ or CD8+ T cells sorted from blood, taken in a trial of the OX40 agonist ivuxolimab.

CDR3 nucleotide sequence: TGTGCCAGCAGCAACGGGACTATCGATGAGCAGTTCTTC. Its translation is CASSNGTIDEQFF. V usage is TRBV7-3 and J usage is TRBJ2-1; 7 positions match TRBD2. V shed 5 bases and J 8 bases; nucleotides not matched to a gene: 6. The CDR3 spans 13 residues. Germline CDR1 and CDR2: SGHTA and FQGTGA.